This T cell receptor beta chain originates from a study of cytomegalovirus exposure and HLA in healthy donors. CDR3 length: 16 amino acids. The V gene end was trimmed by 3 bases and the J gene end by 5 bases; junction bases not matched to a gene: 15. CDR1 GTSNPN and CDR2 SVGIG come from the germline V gene (reference sequence). The PCR made use of 60 Vbeta and 13 Jbeta primers. TCRdb keeps only in-frame clones here, not all; method: immunoSEQ multiplex PCR. The table records 95,000 to 100,000 clones, about 85% of them present only once. The receptor was derived from a man under 40 in good health and CMV-seronegative. The sequenced sample was PBMCs. The chain has TRBV30 and TRBJ2-5; the match to TRBD1 covers 7 bases. The CDR3 sequence is CAWRSSGTVPRETQYF. CDR3 DNA sequence: TGTGCCTGGAGGTCCTCCGGGACAGTCCCTCGGGAGACCCAGTACTTC.